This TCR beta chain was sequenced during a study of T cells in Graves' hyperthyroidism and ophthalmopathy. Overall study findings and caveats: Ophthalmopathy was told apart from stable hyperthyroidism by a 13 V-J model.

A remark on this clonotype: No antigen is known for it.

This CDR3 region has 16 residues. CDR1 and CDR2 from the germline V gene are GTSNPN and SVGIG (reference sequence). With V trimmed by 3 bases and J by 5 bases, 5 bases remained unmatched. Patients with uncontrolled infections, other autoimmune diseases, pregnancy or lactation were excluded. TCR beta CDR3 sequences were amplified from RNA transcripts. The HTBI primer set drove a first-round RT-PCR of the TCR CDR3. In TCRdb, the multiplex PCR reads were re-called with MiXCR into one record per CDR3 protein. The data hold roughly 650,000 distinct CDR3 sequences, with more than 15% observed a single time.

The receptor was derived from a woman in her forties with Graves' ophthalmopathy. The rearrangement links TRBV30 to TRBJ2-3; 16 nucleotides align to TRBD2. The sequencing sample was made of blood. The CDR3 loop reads CAWSQGTSGGVDTQYF. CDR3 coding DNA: TGTGCCTGGAGCCAGGGGACTAGCGGGGGGGTAGATACGCAGTATTTT.